The 28 T cell receptor beta chains given below trace back to one sample, sequenced in a study of T cells in Graves' hyperthyroidism and ophthalmopathy. RNA transcripts gave rise to amplified TCR beta CDR3 regions. Primed by the HTBI set, a first-round RT-PCR was run on the TCR CDR3. One entry per CDR3 protein, called by TCRdb with MiXCR from the multiplex PCR reads. The sample records hundreds of thousands of distinct CDR3 sequences, roughly 40% being singletons. Sequencing was performed on blood. The source is a man aged 18 to 29 with Graves' hyperthyroidism.

Details on this clonotype: An end of the junction does not agree with germline; a read error may underlie this. The V gene is TRBV2, the J gene TRBJ1-5; D remains unclear. Per germline, CDR1 SNHLY and CDR2 FYNNEI. The CDR3 loop spans 13 amino acids. CDR3 nucleotides: TGTGCCAGCAGTGAAACAGACAATCAGCCCAAGCATTTT. This sequence encodes CASSETDNQPKHF.

The V call is TRBV20-1, the J call TRBJ1-2; no clear D. Germline CDR1 is DFQATT and CDR2 is SNEGSKA (reference sequence). The ends were cut back, 0 bases at V and 0 bases at J, with 14 bases in the middle. This CDR3 has 16 amino acids. This CDR3 is CSARERRQPPNYGYTF. DNA of the CDR3: TGCAGTGCTAGAGAACGGAGACAACCCCCTAACTATGGCTACACCTTC.

This clonotype showed up many times. V is TRBV20-1 and J is TRBJ2-5; D may be TRBD1 (5 bases). V was trimmed by 0 bases and J by 4 bases, leaving 9 bases between them. The germline gives CDR1 DFQATT, CDR2 SNEGSKA (reference sequence). The CDR3 has 13 amino acids. The CDR3 here is CSARDWTRETQYF. Here the CDR3 DNA reads TGCAGTGCTAGAGATTGGACACGAGAGACCCAGTACTTC.

The rearrangement links TRBV19 to TRBJ2-3; 9 nucleotides line up with TRBD2. V shed 3 bases, J shed 4 bases, and the junction held 5 bases outside the gene matches. The germline CDR1 and CDR2 sequences are LNHDA and SQIVND (reference sequence). The CDR3 has 15 residues. CDR3 loop: CASSIELAGSDTQYF. The CDR3 nucleotides are TGTGCCAGTAGTATTGAACTAGCGGGCTCAGATACGCAGTATTTT.

This sequence joins TRBV29-1 and TRBJ1-4, with no clear D. The ends were cut back, 1 base at V and 8 bases at J, with 5 bases in the middle. Germline CDR1 reads SQVTM; CDR2 reads ANQGSEA. This CDR3 is built from 11 residues. CDR3 sequence (DNA): TGCAGCGTTGAAGTAGGGGAAAAACTGTTTTTT. Translation gives CSVEVGEKLFF.

This clonotype was seen a few times. This chain connects TRBV12-3 or TRBV12-4 to TRBJ2-7, with 10 nucleotides matching TRBD2. The junction had 12 bases not matched to a gene; V was cut back by 6 bases and J by 7 bases. The CDR3 loop spans 15 amino acids. CDR3 in amino acids: CASRRQAGGPGEQYF. Here the CDR3 DNA reads TGTGCCAGCAGGCGTCAAGCGGGAGGGCCAGGGGAGCAGTACTTC.

The CDR3 DNA follows: TGCAGTGCTAGATCACCCGGCAGACCAACTAATGAAAAACTGTTTTTT. Translating gives CSARSPGRPTNEKLFF. This rearrangement joins TRBV20-1 to TRBJ1-4; D not resolved. The CDR3 has 16 amino acids. Germline loops: CDR1 DFQATT, CDR2 SNEGSKA (reference sequence). The V and J ends lost 2 bases and 0 bases respectively, with 13 bases between them.

On this clonotype itself: The junction departs from germline at one end; a sequencing error may be responsible. The gene calls are TRBV4-1 and TRBJ1-4; TRBD1 agrees at 10 bases. The CDR3 is made up of 15 amino acids. Looked up from germline, CDR1 is MGHRA and CDR2 is YSYEKL. The CDR3 bases are TGCGCCAGCAGCGCGAGACAGGGGGCGGACGAAAAACTGCTTTTT. Amino acid sequence: CASSARQGADEKLLF.

This chain connects TRBV6-1 to TRBJ2-2; no definite D call. Trimming left V 5 bases short and J 14 bases short, with 15 bases between. The germline V gene encodes CDR1 MNHNS and CDR2 SASEGT. CDR3 size: 12 residues. The CDR3 loop is CASSSPQLSLFF. Written as DNA, the CDR3 is TGTGCCAGCAGTTCCCCGCAGCTATCCCTGTTTTTT.

This clonotype has a count of ten or more. The J gene is TRBJ1-1, the V gene TRBV5-1; D gene unclear. The CDR3 is 14 residues long. With 4 bases removed from V and 0 bases from J, the gap between germline ends came to 10 bases. Looked up from germline, CDR1 is SGHRS and CDR2 is YFSETQ. The CDR3 nucleotides read TGCGCCAGCAGCCCTTCGGCGATGAACACTGAAGCTTTCTTT. Translating gives CASSPSAMNTEAFF.

About this clonotype: Possible read error: a much larger clone is one base away. The chain combines TRBV20-1 with TRBJ1-1; 9 bases line up with TRBD1. Germline CDR1 and CDR2: DFQATT and SNEGSKA (reference sequence). The CDR3 loop spans 12 amino acids. After removal of 7 bases from V and 9 bases from J, the junction contained 9 bases not matched to a gene. In DNA form, the CDR3 reads TGCAGTGGGACAGGGGACTCCGGGAAAGCTTTCTTT. It translates to CSGTGDSGKAFF.

The chain employs TRBV6-5 and TRBJ2-5; D could derive from TRBD1 or TRBD2 (5 bases each). Per the germline V gene, CDR1 is MNHEY and CDR2 is SVGAGI. Trimming cost V 4 bases and J 5 bases, with 20 bases left between them. There are 16 residues in the CDR3. The CDR3: CASSLLGSGLGETQYF. As DNA, the CDR3 is TGTGCCAGCAGTTTACTGGGCTCGGGGCTCGGGGAGACCCAGTACTTC.

This clonotype was seen many times. This chain uses TRBV10-3 with TRBJ1-2, with 7 bases matching TRBD1. The CDR3 runs to 14 residues. Germline trimming cut 6 bases from V and 7 bases from J; bases unmatched to any gene: 11. Germline-derived CDR1 and CDR2 are ENHRY and SYGVKD. CDR3 DNA: TGTGCCATCAGGGACACGGGACAGCTCTCTGGCTACACCTTC. This translates into CAIRDTGQLSGYTF.

This chain's CDR3 is CAIRALNTEAFF. The CDR3 region has the DNA TGTGCCATCAGGGCCTTGAACACTGAAGCTTTCTTT. V usage is TRBV10-3 and J usage is TRBJ1-1; D call uncertain. V gave up 6 bases and J gave up 0 bases, with 5 bases separating them. This CDR3 contains 12 residues. Germline lookup yields CDR1 ENHRY and CDR2 SYGVKD.

This clonotype was counted a few times. V is TRBV14 and J is TRBJ1-6, with TRBD1 as a possible D gene (5 bases). Germline V CDR1 and CDR2: SGHDN, FVKESK. V gave up 0 bases and J gave up 8 bases, with 11 bases separating them. This CDR3 region has 15 residues. CDR3 sequence reads: CASSQDGDRYSPLHF. The CDR3 nucleotides are TGTGCCAGCAGCCAAGATGGGGACCGTTATTCACCCCTCCACTTT.

This clonotype was seen repeatedly, ten times or more. One end of the junction fails to match germline, which may point to a read error. The chain has TRBV15 and TRBJ1-3; the match to TRBD1 covers 9 bases. Germline assignment: CDR1 LNHNV and CDR2 YYDKDF (reference sequence). This CDR3 is 15 amino acids long. The CDR3 region has the DNA TGTGCCACCAGCGGAGACAGGGGGACTGGAAACACCATATATTTT. Translation: CATSGDRGTGNTIYF.

The V call is TRBV29-1, the J call TRBJ1-2; D unclear. The germline V and J ends were trimmed by 6 bases and 2 bases, with 13 bases remaining between them. CDR3 length: 13 residues. From germline, CDR1 is SQVTM and CDR2 ANQGSEA. The CDR3 DNA follows: TGCAGCGTCCGCACCGGCAGGAACTATGGCTACACCTTC. It codes for CSVRTGRNYGYTF.

This chain connects TRBV7-9 to TRBJ2-7; tentatively, D is TRBD1 (5 bases). The CDR3 extends over 14 amino acids. Trimming shortened V by 5 bases and J by 3 bases, and 14 bases separated the two germline ends. CDR1 is SEHNR and CDR2 is FQNEAQ in the germline V gene (reference sequence). CDR3 amino acids: CASSLDRQHYEQYF. DNA of the CDR3: TGTGCCAGCAGCCTCGACAGACAACACTACGAGCAGTACTTC.

The rearrangement links TRBV20-1 to TRBJ2-7, with 10 positions matching TRBD2. Germline V gives CDR1 DFQATT, CDR2 SNEGSKA (reference sequence). This CDR3 is built from 13 residues. Trimming cost V 4 bases and J 3 bases; bases outside gene matches: 3. CDR3 residues: CSATSGSDYEQYF. The CDR3 DNA sequence: TGCAGTGCTACTAGCGGGAGCGACTACGAGCAGTACTTC.

This clonotype was recorded many times. The chain is built from TRBV12-3 or TRBV12-4 and TRBJ1-2; 8 positions agree with TRBD1. The CDR3 spans 14 residues. Trimming took 5 bases from V and 7 from J; bases not matched to a gene: 9. CDR3 amino acids: CASSTQGVRRGYTF. DNA of the CDR3: TGTGCCAGCAGTACACAGGGGGTTCGACGTGGCTACACCTTC.

This clonotype was detected a few times. The J gene is TRBJ2-7, the V gene TRBV20-1, with 11 positions matching TRBD2. The CDR3 totals 15 residues. Trimming removed 3 bases from V and 0 bases from J; junction bases left unmatched: 4. Per germline, CDR1 DFQATT and CDR2 SNEGSKA (reference sequence). CDR3 DNA sequence: TGCAGTGCTAGTTCTAGCGGGGGGAGCTCCTACGAGCAGTACTTC. Translated, it gives CSASSSGGSSYEQYF.

This clonotype was counted between two and nine times. CDR3 residues: CASRGTGLLNTEAFF. The CDR3, as DNA: TGCGCCAGCAGGGGGACAGGGCTATTGAACACTGAAGCTTTCTTT. The rearrangement uses TRBV5-1 and TRBJ1-1, with TRBD1 identical over 9 bases. The germline gives CDR1 SGHRS, CDR2 YFSETQ. V lost 5 bases to trimming and J lost 0 bases; unmatched junction nucleotides: 5. The CDR3 covers 15 residues.

The chain joins TRBV6-5 to TRBJ1-4; 10 positions agree with TRBD1. This CDR3 region has 15 residues. Trimming at V came to 5 bases and at J to 7 bases, leaving 7 bases not matched to a gene. The germline gives CDR1 MNHEY, CDR2 SVGAGI. Here the CDR3 reads CASSPPGQGGEKLFF. CDR3 nucleotides: TGTGCCAGCAGTCCTCCTGGACAGGGGGGTGAAAAACTGTTTTTT.

V is TRBV4-3 and J is TRBJ2-7; unclear D gene. V lost 4 bases, J lost 2 bases, and 12 bases lay in between. Germline CDR1 LGHNA, CDR2 YSLEER. The CDR3 sequence is 14 residues long. The CDR3 region is CASSRTRGTYEQYF. The CDR3 DNA follows: TGCGCCAGCAGCCGAACGAGAGGTACCTACGAGCAGTACTTC.

Remarks on this clonotype: This may be a read error, as it is one base from a much larger clone. The chain is built from TRBV19 and TRBJ1-1; D unresolved. The V end was cut by 3 bases, the J end by 11 bases, with 10 bases between. This CDR3 has 11 amino acids. Germline loops: CDR1 LNHDA, CDR2 SQIVND (reference sequence). For the CDR3, the DNA is TGTGCCAGTAGTATGAGGGATGCCGCTTTCTTT. Amino acid sequence: CASSMRDAAFF. The variable domain in full, completed from reference TRBV19 and TRBJ1-1, reads DGGITQSPKYLFRKEGQNVTLSCEQNLNHDAMYWYRQDPGQGLRLIYYSQIVNDFQKGDIAEGYSVSREKKESFPLTVTSAQKNPTAFYLCASSMRDAAFFGQGTRLTVV.

This clonotype was detected only a few times. The J gene is TRBJ1-5, the V gene TRBV7-8, with D possibly TRBD1 on 6 matching bases. Germline V gene sequence: CDR1 SGHVS, CDR2 FQNEAQ. With 2 bases removed from V and 4 bases from J, the gap between germline ends came to 21 bases. The CDR3 covers 18 residues. The CDR3 DNA sequence: TGTGCCAGCAGCTTAAGGACCCCCGGGGACACCGCAAATCAGCCCCAGCATTTT. This encodes CASSLRTPGDTANQPQHF.

On this clonotype: This may be a read error: a much more frequent sequence differs by one nucleotide. Since no conserved phenylalanine or tryptophan closes the CDR3, a read error is the likely cause. This chain joins TRBV7-3 and TRBJ1-2, with D possibly TRBD1 on 5 matching bases. The V and J ends lost 5 bases and 8 bases respectively, with 18 bases between them. This CDR3 contains 14 residues. The germline V gene has CDR1 SGHTA and CDR2 FQGTGA. The CDR3 here is CASSETTGSGGYTL. CDR3 DNA sequence: TGTGCCAGCAGCGAGACCACAGGTTCCGGGGGCTACACCTTG.

This chain uses TRBV15 with TRBJ1-5, with D maybe TRBD1 (6 bases). From germline, CDR1 is LNHNV and CDR2 YYDKDF (reference sequence). Trimming pared 0 bases from V and 14 bases from J, leaving 17 bases between. The CDR3 sequence is 14 residues long. This CDR3 is CATSREGVGASEHF. The CDR3 coding sequence is TGTGCCACCAGCAGAGAAGGCGTGGGGGCTAGCGAGCATTTT.